These 25 T cell receptor beta chains originate from one sample sequenced in a study of cytomegalovirus exposure and HLA in healthy donors. PCR primers comprised 60 Vbeta and 13 Jbeta primers. Profiling relied on immunoSEQ multiplex PCR, and the TCRdb table lists in-frame clones only, not all of them. The table has tens of thousands of clones, 70% to 85% seen once. Material for sequencing was PBMCs. The receptors originated from a man between 25 and 39 years old in good health and CMV-seronegative.

This clone was counted only a few times. This rearrangement joins TRBV4-3 to TRBJ1-4; no clear D gene. V was pared by 2 bases and J by 15 bases, with 13 bases between. Germline V gene lookup returns CDR1 LGHNA and CDR2 YSLEER. The CDR3 spans 12 residues. CDR3 loop: CASSQPGSAVFF. The DNA of the CDR3 is TGCGCCAGCAGCCAACCCGGCTCTGCGGTGTTTTTT.

The chain couples TRBV6-1 to TRBJ1-2; D not resolved. Trimming removed 6 bases from V and 3 bases from J, with 14 bases in between. CDR3 length: 14 residues. Per the germline V gene, CDR1 is MNHNS and CDR2 is SASEGT. The CDR3 is CASRNPGGDYGYTF. DNA for the CDR3: TGTGCCAGCAGGAACCCTGGCGGGGACTATGGCTACACCTTC.

The chain has TRBV30 and TRBJ2-2, with no clear D. Germline V CDR1 and CDR2: GTSNPN, SVGIG (reference sequence). V lost 3 bases and J 5 bases, leaving 13 bases between the germline ends. The length of the CDR3 is 14 residues. The CDR3 reads CAWRLLSWTGELFF. The CDR3 DNA reads TGTGCCTGGAGACTCCTCTCCTGGACCGGGGAGCTGTTTTTT.

The chain employs TRBV25-1 and TRBJ1-2; 8 bases agree with TRBD1. With 4 bases clipped from V and 4 bases from J, the junction kept 5 bases outside the gene matches. This CDR3 is built from 14 residues. CDR1 and CDR2 from the germline V gene are MGHDK and SYGVNS. The CDR3 coding sequence is TGTGCCAGCAGTGGTAGGACAGGGCCCTATGGCTACACCTTC. Translating it yields CASSGRTGPYGYTF.

In this sample, this clone turned up once. The chain combines TRBV27 with TRBJ1-1; 8 nucleotides agree with TRBD1. The length of the CDR3 is 15 residues. Germline V gene lookup returns CDR1 MNHEY and CDR2 SMNVEV (reference sequence). V lost 4 bases and J lost 9; bases outside the gene matches: 13. This CDR3 reads CASSSRQGLRWKAFF. As DNA, the CDR3 is TGTGCCAGCAGTTCCCGACAGGGGTTACGTTGGAAAGCTTTCTTT.

The chain joins TRBV11-2 to TRBJ1-1, with D possibly matching TRBD1 (5 bases). In germline, CDR1 is SGHAT, CDR2 FQNNGV. CDR3 length: 17 amino acids. The ends were cut back, 5 bases at V and 7 bases at J, with 26 bases in the middle. CDR3 DNA: TGTGCCAGCAGCCAGCCCTTAAACGGCAGGGTCCGGCTTGAAGCTTTCTTT. Amino acids: CASSQPLNGRVRLEAFF.

The V call is TRBV5-1, the J call TRBJ1-2; no clear D. Trimming took off 4 bases at V and 3 bases at J, with 13 bases between the two ends. Germline V CDR1 and CDR2: SGHRS, YFSETQ. This CDR3 has 14 amino acids. This chain's CDR3 is CASSPPDPYYGYTF. The CDR3 nucleotides are TGCGCCAGCAGCCCCCCAGATCCTTACTATGGCTACACCTTC.

The rearrangement uses TRBV6-5 and TRBJ1-1; 7 bases map to TRBD1. The CDR3 covers 15 residues. Trimming cost V 4 bases and J 4 bases; bases outside gene matches: 9. Per the germline V gene, CDR1 is MNHEY and CDR2 is SVGAGI. The CDR3 sequence: CASSFLTAGGTEAFF. The CDR3 nucleotides are TGTGCCAGCAGTTTCCTCACCGCAGGGGGCACTGAAGCTTTCTTT.

V and J are TRBV28 and TRBJ1-1; D unresolved. Per germline, CDR1 MDHEN and CDR2 SYDVKM. Between the trimmed V and J ends, which lost 4 bases and 5 bases, there was a span of 8 bases. CDR3 length: 12 residues. The CDR3 DNA reads as TGTGCCAGCAGTTCTACGGGTACTGAAGCTTTCTTT. Protein product: CASSSTGTEAFF.

This clone was observed a single time. The chain combines TRBV19 with TRBJ1-1; D not certain. V was clipped by 7 bases and J by 5 bases, with 14 bases between them. Germline V CDR1 and CDR2: LNHDA, SQIVND (reference sequence). The CDR3 loop spans 13 amino acids. The chain's CDR3 is CASKREGWTEAFF. The CDR3, as DNA: TGTGCCAGTAAGAGAGAGGGATGGACTGAAGCTTTCTTT. Full variable domain (remainder filled in from reference TRBV19 and TRBJ1-1): DGGITQSPKYLFRKEGQNVTLSCEQNLNHDAMYWYRQDPGQGLRLIYYSQIVNDFQKGDIAEGYSVSREKKESFPLTVTSAQKNPTAFYLCASKREGWTEAFFGQGTRLTVV.

This clone was detected once. The CDR3 loop reads CASSSSQTSGSTDTQYF. As DNA, the CDR3 is TGTGCCAGCAGCTCTTCACAGACAAGCGGGTCGACAGATACGCAGTATTTT. The gene calls are TRBV5-8 and TRBJ2-3; possible D gene TRBD2, 6 bases. V lost 3 bases and J lost 3, with 20 bases in between. This CDR3 region has 17 residues. Germline V gene data show CDR1 as SGHTS and CDR2 as YDEGEE.

This clone turned up a few times. The chain links TRBV4-3 to TRBJ2-7, with a possible D match to TRBD1 (5 bases). The CDR3 sequence is 16 residues long. Trimming pared 4 bases from V and 1 base from J, leaving 17 bases between. Germline CDR1 and CDR2: LGHNA and YSLEER. The CDR3 DNA reads as TGCGCCAGCAGCCCTTTGCAAGGGGAAGGTTCCTACGAGCAGTACTTC. Protein product: CASSPLQGEGSYEQYF.

The rearrangement uses TRBV11-2 and TRBJ1-2; possible D gene TRBD1, 6 bases. V lost 3 bases to trimming and J lost 7 bases, with 18 bases between them. The germline CDR1 and CDR2 sequences are SGHAT and FQNNGV. The CDR3 is 15 residues long. CDR3 bases: TGTGCCAGCAGCTTGGATCACAGGGCTTCGGCTGGCTACACCTTC. It specifies CASSLDHRASAGYTF. The variable domain in full, with the rest retrieved from reference TRBV11-2 and TRBJ1-2, is EAGVAQSPRYKIIEKRQSVAFWCNPISGHATLYWYQQILGQGPKLLIQFQNNGVVDDSQLPKDRFSAERLKGVDSTLKIQPAKLEDSAVYLCASSLDHRASAGYTFGSGTRLTVV.

The V call is TRBV7-9, the J call TRBJ1-3; 8 bases match TRBD1. The junction had 7 bases not matched to a gene; V was cut back by 3 bases and J by 0 bases. The CDR3 extends over 17 amino acids. Germline V CDR1 and CDR2: SEHNR, FQNEAQ (reference sequence). This CDR3 reads CASSLATGDLSGNTIYF. CDR3 DNA sequence: TGTGCCAGCAGCTTGGCGACAGGGGACCTCTCTGGAAACACCATATATTTT. The entire variable domain, with the rest obtained from reference TRBV7-9 and TRBJ1-3, is as follows: DTGVSQNPRHKITKRGQNVTFRCDPISEHNRLYWYRQTLGQGPEFLTYFQNEAQLEKSRLLSDRFSAERPKGSFSTLEIQRTEQGDSAMYLCASSLATGDLSGNTIYFGEGSWLTVV.

The chain combines TRBV5-6 with TRBJ1-2; TRBD1 matches 7 bases. The CDR3 sequence is 13 residues long. Germline V gives CDR1 SGHDT, CDR2 YYEEEE. Trimming took 4 bases from V and 4 from J; bases not matched to a gene: 4. The CDR3 DNA reads TGTGCCAGCAGCATACAGGGGAGCTATGGCTACACCTTC. Translating it yields CASSIQGSYGYTF.

The genes are TRBV7-2 and TRBJ1-5; D might be TRBD1 (5 bases). V was cut by 3 bases and J by 1 base, with 10 bases left in between. CDR1 is SGHTA, CDR2 FQGNSA, per germline. This CDR3 is 15 amino acids long. DNA of the CDR3: TGTGCCAGCAGCTTTGCAGGGATGAGCAATCAGCCCCAGCATTTT. Translating gives CASSFAGMSNQPQHF.

This chain joins TRBV6-1 and TRBJ2-5; D is perhaps TRBD1 (5 bases). V shed 1 base and J shed 11 bases, with 17 bases lying between them. CDR1 is MNHNS, CDR2 SASEGT, per germline. This CDR3 spans 14 amino acids. Written as DNA, the CDR3 is TGTGCCAGCAGTGAAGGCTGGGGCCGCTACGGGCAGTACTTC. Translation gives CASSEGWGRYGQYF.

This clone has only a few counts. As DNA, the CDR3 is TGTGCCAGCAGTGTACCAGGGGGCGATCAGCCCCAGCATTTT. It specifies CASSVPGGDQPQHF. The chain is built from TRBV6-1 and TRBJ1-5; the match to TRBD1 covers 8 bases. Germline V gene sequence: CDR1 MNHNS, CDR2 SASEGT. The V and J ends lost 4 bases and 5 bases, in that order; junction bases with no gene match: 4. The CDR3 contains 14 residues.

This clone has a handful of counts. This chain joins TRBV18 and TRBJ2-4; 9 nucleotides match TRBD1. The CDR3 is 16 amino acids. Germline CDR1 and CDR2: KGHSH and LQKENI. V lost 6 bases and J lost 7; bases outside the gene matches: 13. In nucleotides, the CDR3 is TGTGCCAGCTCTCCCGGGACAGGGATATCCGGGAACATTCAGTACTTC. This sequence encodes CASSPGTGISGNIQYF.

The chain couples TRBV18 to TRBJ2-3, with 8 bases identical to TRBD2. With V trimmed by 3 bases and J by 4 bases, 6 bases remained unmatched. The CDR3 is made up of 15 amino acids. The germline CDR1 and CDR2 sequences are KGHSH and LQKENI. The CDR3 DNA reads TGTGCCAGCTCACCGTCCAGCGGGGGAGCAGATACGCAGTATTTT. It translates to CASSPSSGGADTQYF.

The chain recombines TRBV15 with TRBJ2-1, with TRBD1 matching over 7 bases. The germline V gene encodes CDR1 LNHNV and CDR2 YYDKDF (reference sequence). J was trimmed by 3 bases and V by 1 base; bases with no gene match: 3. CDR3 length equals 15 residues. CDR3 region: CATSRGDSNYNEQFF. The CDR3 DNA reads as TGTGCCACCAGCAGAGGGGACAGCAACTACAATGAGCAGTTCTTC.

The rearrangement joins TRBV18 to TRBJ2-5; 12 bases match TRBD2. Germline assignment: CDR1 KGHSH and CDR2 LQKENI. V shed 8 bases and J 1 base; nucleotides not matched to a gene: 5. This CDR3 is 15 amino acids long. Here the CDR3 reads CASHPLAGGQETQYF. CDR3 bases: TGTGCCAGCCACCCACTAGCGGGGGGCCAAGAGACCCAGTACTTC.

The chain has TRBV7-9 and TRBJ1-5; D possibly corresponds to TRBD1 (6 bases). The CDR3 sequence is 17 residues long. In germline, CDR1 is SEHNR, CDR2 FQNEAQ (reference sequence). V was pared by 5 bases and J by 2 bases, with 19 bases between. The CDR3 loop reads CASSHAPGEHGNQPQHF. CDR3 in DNA: TGTGCCAGCAGCCACGCCCCAGGGGAACATGGCAATCAGCCCCAGCATTTT.

The chain carries TRBV2 and TRBJ1-1, with D possibly being TRBD1 (5 bases). Germline V CDR1 and CDR2: SNHLY, FYNNEI. Trimming shortened V by 7 bases and J by 1 base, and 13 bases separated the two germline ends. This CDR3 comprises 14 residues. In DNA form, the CDR3 reads TGTGCCAGCACCGGGGACTGGGGGAACACTGAAGCTTTCTTT. This encodes CASTGDWGNTEAFF.

This clone was seen a handful of times. The junction departs from germline at one end; a sequencing error may be responsible. The CDR3 DNA sequence: TGTGCTAGCAGCAAGGGACTAGCGGGGGGCGACTACAATGAGCAGTTCTTC. Translating it yields CASSKGLAGGDYNEQFF. V gene TRBV7-7 combines with J gene TRBJ2-1, with 15 nucleotides matching TRBD2. CDR3 size: 17 residues. Germline V gives CDR1 SSHAT, CDR2 FNYEAQ (reference sequence).